This TCR beta chain was observed in a study of cytomegalovirus exposure and HLA in healthy donors. In the study overall: The approximately 670 first-cohort repertoires shared a platform with the roughly 130 validation repertoires, as reported in a later analysis.

The protocol was immunoSEQ multiplex PCR, while the TCRdb copy is restricted to in-frame clones and leaves out a portion. This table holds 90,000 to 150,000 clones, around 89% found once. Concerning this clone itself: The antigen remains undetermined.

Separate from the 666-subject first cohort was the roughly 120-subject validation cohort, to which the donors belonged. Findings and limits, study-wide: Reportedly, cytomegalovirus status was diagnosed with high sensitivity and specificity. Some TCR beta chains (around 160 of them) were listed as cytomegalovirus-associated.

This clonotype originated in a young woman in good health and CMV-seropositive. Sequences were obtained from PBMCs.

The CDR3 coding sequence is TGTGCCAGCAGCGACAGAGACACTGAAGCTTTCTTT. Its protein product is CASSDRDTEAFF. The chain combines TRBV6-5 with TRBJ1-1, with a possible D match to TRBD1 (5 bases). Per the germline V gene, CDR1 is MNHEY and CDR2 is SVGAGI. The CDR3 loop spans 12 amino acids. V shed 6 bases and J shed 3 bases, with 8 bases lying between them.